This T cell receptor beta chain was sequenced for a study of beta chain features in type 1 diabetes. Notes on this clone: The antigen remains undetermined.

Notes on the study in general: There were fewer insertions and more deletions at the VDJ junctions of type 1 diabetes patients. TCRB CDR3s were moderately but significantly shorter in Type 1 diabetes patients in all four CD4+ subsets. The similarity of naive, central memory and Treg TCRB repertoires appeared greater among patients than among healthy donors.

This CDR3 contains 13 residues. V was trimmed by 3 bases and J by 10 bases, leaving 15 bases between them. Germline-derived CDR1 and CDR2 are LNHNV and YYDKDF (reference sequence). CD4+ naive, central memory, regulatory and stem cell-like memory cells were sorted via CD45RO/CCR7/CD25/CD127/CD95/CD27. Sequencing targeted expressed TCRB transcripts, as all isolated RNA had been reverse transcribed. Clones were read by immunoSEQ multiplex PCR, and TCRdb kept only the in-frame ones, dropping some. The repertoire has about 160,000 clones, roughly 9% of them found once; the top ten carry 0.7%. The sequencing input was central memory CD4+ T cells from blood. The chain uses TRBV15 and TRBJ1-1, with D possibly matching TRBD1 (5 bases). This sequence was found in a woman aged 25-40 years with type 1 diabetes. The CDR3 sequence is CATSSLGGAVAFF. CDR3 DNA: TGTGCCACCAGCAGCCTAGGCGGGGCAGTAGCTTTCTTT.